These 17 T cell receptor beta chains came from one sample sequenced in a study of cytomegalovirus exposure and HLA in healthy donors. This PCR relied on a set of 60 Vbeta primers and 13 Jbeta primers. Assay: immunoSEQ multiplex PCR; the TCRdb copy retains only in-frame clones and omits some. The repertoire holds approximately 92,000 clones, with 81% as singletons. The sequencing input was PBMCs. Receptors were obtained from a girl between 2 and 10 years old in good health and CMV-seropositive.

This rearrangement joins TRBV30 to TRBJ1-4, with 9 positions matching TRBD1. This CDR3 region has 13 residues. The V and J ends lost 8 bases and 7 bases, in that order; junction bases with no gene match: 8. Germline lookup yields CDR1 GTSNPN and CDR2 SVGIG (reference sequence). The DNA of the CDR3 is TGTGCCCAGAACAGGGGGCACGGTGAAAAACTGTTTTTT. Residues: CAQNRGHGEKLFF.

J is TRBJ2-4 and V is TRBV6-1; D call uncertain. Trimming removed 2 bases from V and 15 bases from J, with 11 bases in between. The CDR3 runs to 11 residues. Germline CDR1 and CDR2: MNHNS and SASEGT. The CDR3 DNA reads TGTGCCAGCAGTGAATTCCAGTCTTGGTACTTC. Translating gives CASSEFQSWYF.

The CDR3, as DNA: TGCGCCAGCAGCCAAGGGGAGTATAATGAAAAACTGTTTTTT. Its translation: CASSQGEYNEKLFF. J is TRBJ1-4 and V is TRBV4-1, with no clear D. In germline, CDR1 is MGHRA, CDR2 YSYEKL. The CDR3 spans 14 residues. V lost 1 base and J lost 4, with 7 bases in between.

The DNA for the CDR3 is TGTGCCAGCTCACCATACAGGGAAGAGACCCAGTACTTC. This translates into CASSPYREETQYF. The chain joins TRBV18 to TRBJ2-5; D might be TRBD1 (6 bases). The CDR3 has 13 amino acids. Per the germline V gene, CDR1 is KGHSH and CDR2 is LQKENI. V lost 2 bases to trimming and J lost 3 bases, with 7 bases between them.

The chain is built from TRBV7-2 and TRBJ1-1; 9 nucleotides match TRBD1. After removal of 5 bases from V and 6 bases from J, the junction contained 13 bases not matched to a gene. The germline CDR1 and CDR2 sequences are SGHTA and FQGNSA. The CDR3 totals 16 residues. The CDR3 region is CASSTYRGHFDSEAFF. The CDR3 DNA follows: TGTGCCAGCAGCACCTACAGGGGGCATTTTGATTCTGAAGCTTTCTTT.

This chain links TRBV2 with TRBJ1-1; maybe TRBD1 (5 bases). The CDR3 runs to 15 residues. Looked up from germline, CDR1 is SNHLY and CDR2 is FYNNEI. Trimming stripped 9 bases from V and 1 base from J, with 18 bases between. The CDR3 DNA sequence: TGTGCCAGGGTACCGCGCGGGGGGGGGAACACTGAAGCTTTCTTT. This sequence encodes CARVPRGGGNTEAFF. Supplemented by reference TRBV2 and TRBJ1-1, the full variable domain reads EPEVTQTPSHQVTQMGQEVILRCVPISNHLYFYWYRQILGQKVEFLVSFYNNEISEKSEIFDDQFSVERPDGSNFTLKIRSTKLEDSAMYFCARVPRGGGNTEAFFGQGTRLTVV.

This chain uses TRBV30 with TRBJ1-1, with a weak D call TRBD1 (5 bases). The germline V and J ends were trimmed by 5 bases and 1 base, with 14 bases remaining between them. The length of the CDR3 is 14 residues. Germline V gene lookup returns CDR1 GTSNPN and CDR2 SVGIG (reference sequence). CDR3: CAWDRGGSNTEAFF. For the CDR3, the DNA is TGTGCCTGGGACAGAGGCGGATCGAACACTGAAGCTTTCTTT.

This chain links TRBV5-1 with TRBJ1-4; D is perhaps TRBD1 (5 bases). CDR1 SGHRS and CDR2 YFSETQ come from the germline V gene. This CDR3 has 15 amino acids. V was cut by 4 bases and J by 0 bases, with 10 bases left in between. This chain's CDR3 is CASSTGGATNEKLFF. For the CDR3, the DNA is TGCGCCAGCAGCACGGGGGGGGCAACTAATGAAAAACTGTTTTTT.

This clone was seen only a few times. The chain employs TRBV5-1 and TRBJ2-6, with D hard to call. CDR1 is SGHRS, CDR2 YFSETQ, per germline. The CDR3 consists of 15 residues. Trimming shortened V by 1 base and J by 2 bases, and 7 bases separated the two germline ends. CDR3 amino acids: CASSLRVAGANVLTF. In DNA, the CDR3 is TGCGCCAGCAGCTTGAGAGTTGCTGGGGCCAACGTCCTGACTTTC. Full variable domain (missing parts from reference TRBV5-1 and TRBJ2-6): KAGVTQTPRYLIKTRGQQVTLSCSPISGHRSVSWYQQTPGQGLQFLFEYFSETQRNKGNFPGRFSGRQFSNSRSEMNVSTLELGDSALYLCASSLRVAGANVLTFGAGSRLTVL.

The J gene is TRBJ1-1, the V gene TRBV18; D unresolved. Per the germline V gene, CDR1 is KGHSH and CDR2 is LQKENI. This CDR3 has 14 residues. V lost 3 bases, J lost 2 bases, and 10 bases lay in between. CDR3 sequence (DNA): TGTGCCAGCTCACCCCCGGCAGGAAACACTGAAGCTTTCTTT. It translates to CASSPPAGNTEAFF.

This chain connects TRBV7-8 to TRBJ2-7; 8 bases agree with TRBD1. The germline V gene has CDR1 SGHVS and CDR2 FQNEAQ. The CDR3 has 17 residues. V shed 5 bases, J shed 5 bases, and the junction held 17 bases outside the gene matches. The CDR3 nucleotides read TGTGCCAGCAGCCCGGCTAATTATGACAGGGGAAACCACGAGCAGTACTTC. Translating it yields CASSPANYDRGNHEQYF.

The V gene is TRBV28, the J gene TRBJ1-1; D is perhaps TRBD1 (6 bases). The CDR3 has 14 residues. Trimming cost V 6 bases and J 4 bases, with 15 bases left between them. Germline V gene lookup returns CDR1 MDHEN and CDR2 SYDVKM. The CDR3 here is CASSHRAKGTEAFF. The CDR3 region has the DNA TGTGCCAGCAGCCACAGGGCTAAGGGCACTGAAGCTTTCTTT. Complete variable domain (other parts from reference TRBV28 and TRBJ1-1): DVKVTQSSRYLVKRTGEKVFLECVQDMDHENMFWYRQDPGLGLRLIYFSYDVKMKEKGDIPEGYSVSREKKERFSLILESASTNQTSMYLCASSHRAKGTEAFFGQGTRLTVV.

V usage is TRBV28 and J usage is TRBJ1-1; tentative D call: TRBD1 (6 bases). Per germline, CDR1 MDHEN and CDR2 SYDVKM. V lost 5 bases, J lost 2 bases, and 12 bases lay in between. This CDR3 comprises 14 residues. CDR3 protein: CASSKDRYNTEAFF. CDR3 sequence (DNA): TGTGCCAGCAGTAAGGACAGATATAACACTGAAGCTTTCTTT.

The genes are TRBV4-3 and TRBJ2-3, with D hard to call. CDR1 LGHNA and CDR2 YSLEER come from the germline V gene. The CDR3 runs 14 residues. Trimming removed 0 bases from V and 2 bases from J, with 6 bases in between. CDR3 coding DNA: TGCGCCAGCAGCCAAGATTTGGCCACAGATACGCAGTATTTT. Protein product: CASSQDLATDTQYF.

The chain's CDR3 is CASIMNPGDNEQFF. Written as DNA, the CDR3 is TGTGCCAGTATTATGAACCCAGGGGACAATGAGCAGTTCTTC. The genes are TRBV19 and TRBJ2-1; maybe TRBD1 (6 bases). V was clipped by 7 bases and J by 5 bases, with 15 bases between them. The CDR3 has 14 residues. The germline V gene encodes CDR1 LNHDA and CDR2 SQIVND (reference sequence).

The chain links TRBV10-1 to TRBJ2-7, with D maybe TRBD1 (6 bases). Germline V gene data show CDR1 as WNHNN and CDR2 as SYGVQD (reference sequence). This CDR3 region has 15 residues. With 6 bases removed from V and 4 bases from J, the gap between germline ends came to 19 bases. The DNA of the CDR3 is TGCGCCAGCAGCGATACAGGGTCAAGTGGGTACGAGCAGTACTTC. The encoded protein is CASSDTGSSGYEQYF.

The chain carries TRBV6-5 and TRBJ1-1; D call uncertain. Between the trimmed V and J ends, which lost 6 bases and 0 bases, there was a span of 8 bases. Germline loops: CDR1 MNHEY, CDR2 SVGAGI. The CDR3 loop spans 13 amino acids. The CDR3 DNA sequence: TGTGCCAGCAGGGCAGGTTTGAACACTGAAGCTTTCTTT. Amino acid sequence: CASRAGLNTEAFF.